These T cell receptor beta chains were read from a single sample in a study of circulating and synovial CD4+ cells in juvenile arthritis. The protocol was immunoSEQ multiplex PCR, while the TCRdb copy is restricted to in-frame clones and leaves out a portion. The data show 30,000 to 40,000 clones, with nearly 97% seen just once and approximately 0.18% held by the top ten. The sample comprised CD4+ T cells from blood. The receptors were gathered from a human donor with juvenile idiopathic arthritis. CDR3s include the opening cysteine and the closing phenylalanine or tryptophan. The D gene is left open where the match is weak. Not all rows give a size; the values are once, few, many and, for expanded clones, a class.

size,J,D,length,V,CDR3,DNA
NA,TRBJ2-7,TRBD2,16,TRBV5-4,CASSLAVGSGSYEQYF,TGTGCCAGCAGCTTGGCGGTGGGTAGCGGGAGTTACGAGCAGTACTTC
NA,TRBJ1-2,TRBD1,13,TRBV6-5,CASSQDRSYGYTF,TGTGCCAGCAGTCAGGACAGGAGCTATGGCTACACCTTC
NA,TRBJ2-3,NA,14,TRBV5-1,CASNGGRGTDTQYF,TGCGCCAGCAACGGGGGAAGGGGCACAGATACGCAGTATTTT
NA,TRBJ2-5,TRBD1,14,TRBV19,CASSLEGQGRGQYF,TGTGCCAGTAGTCTCGAGGGACAGGGTAGGGGCCAGTACTTC
once,TRBJ1-1,NA,13,TRBV6-6,CASSFQENTEAFF,TGTGCCAGCAGTTTTCAGGAGAACACTGAAGCTTTCTTT
few,TRBJ1-1,NA,13,TRBV2,CASSEAEYLEAFF,TGTGCCAGCAGTGAAGCCGAGTACCTTGAAGCTTTCTTT
NA,TRBJ1-1,NA,17,TRBV30,CAWSGKGDRPMNTEAFF,TGTGCCTGGAGTGGAAAGGGGGACCGTCCTATGAACACTGAAGCTTTCTTT
NA,TRBJ2-5,NA,14,TRBV9,CASSVGRSQETQYF,TGTGCCAGCAGCGTAGGCAGAAGCCAAGAGACCCAGTACTTC
NA,TRBJ1-4,NA,16,TRBV27,CASSPRGQATNEKLFF,TGTGCCAGCAGCCCAAGGGGCCAAGCAACTAATGAAAAACTGTTTTTT
NA,TRBJ2-7,NA,16,TRBV19,CASSFGDRPSSYEQYF,TGTGCCAGTAGTTTCGGGGATCGGCCTAGCTCCTACGAGCAGTACTTC
NA,TRBJ2-7,NA,16,TRBV27,CASSFRRGANGHEQYF,TGTGCCAGCAGTTTCCGCAGGGGGGCAAACGGCCACGAGCAGTACTTC
once,TRBJ1-6,NA,14,TRBV5-4,CASSHPRDPSPLHF,TGTGCCAGCAGCCATCCGCGTGATCCTTCACCCCTCCACTTT
NA,TRBJ1-2,NA,12,TRBV25-1,CASSAAGYGYTF,TGTGCCAGCAGTGCGGCAGGCTATGGCTACACCTTC
NA,TRBJ2-1,NA,13,TRBV19,CASKFLGDNEQFF,TGTGCCAGTAAGTTCTTGGGAGACAATGAGCAGTTCTTC
NA,TRBJ1-5,NA,18,TRBV7-2,CASNFGRGEFSPNQPQHF,TGTGCCAGCAACTTCGGGAGGGGGGAGTTTTCCCCCAATCAGCCCCAGCATTTT
once,TRBJ2-3,TRBD1,13,TRBV28,CASSSPQGRPQYF,TGTGCCAGCAGTTCGCCACAGGGGCGGCCGCAGTATTTT
NA,TRBJ2-3,TRBD2,19,TRBV4-1,CASSPGLAGASINTDTQYF,TGCGCCAGCAGCCCCGGACTAGCGGGGGCCAGCATAAACACAGATACGCAGTATTTT
NA,TRBJ1-1,NA,12,TRBV7-2,CASSLRVTEAFF,TGTGCCAGCAGCTTACGGGTCACTGAAGCTTTCTTT
NA,TRBJ2-1,TRBD2,16,TRBV5-1,CASSLVGLAGDNEQFF,TGCGCCAGCAGCTTGGTAGGACTAGCGGGAGACAATGAGCAGTTCTTC
NA,TRBJ1-1,TRBD1,14,TRBV30,CAWTVGTANTEAFF,TGTGCCTGGACCGTTGGGACAGCGAACACTGAAGCTTTCTTT
NA,TRBJ2-1,NA,15,TRBV9,CASSVGRGAGFEQFF,TGTGCCAGCAGCGTAGGCCGGGGGGCAGGGTTTGAGCAGTTCTTC
NA,TRBJ1-2,TRBD1,14,TRBV29-1,CSVAGTGRPFGYTF,TGCAGCGTGGCCGGGACAGGCCGACCTTTTGGCTACACCTTC
NA,TRBJ2-7,NA,14,TRBV5-1,CASSLAGAPYGQYF,TGCGCCAGCAGCTTAGCAGGGGCCCCCTACGGGCAGTACTTC
NA,TRBJ1-2,TRBD1,16,TRBV5-6,CASSSVGTGVIYGYTF,TGTGCCAGCAGCTCCGTCGGGACAGGGGTGATCTATGGCTACACCTTC
NA,TRBJ1-2,NA,12,TRBV29-1,CSVVVSTGGYTF,TGCAGCGTTGTCGTCTCGACGGGGGGCTACACCTTC
NA,TRBJ2-2,NA,16,TRBV19,CASSPADRTNTGELFF,TGTGCCAGTAGTCCCGCAGACAGGACGAACACCGGGGAGCTGTTTTTT
NA,TRBJ1-2,NA,14,TRBV7-9,CASSSMDSAKGYTF,TGTGCCAGCAGCTCTATGGACAGCGCTAAGGGCTACACCTTC
NA,TRBJ2-3,NA,15,TRBV5-6,CASSPMAGTIDTQYF,TGTGCCAGCAGCCCCATGGCGGGAACGATAGATACGCAGTATTTT
NA,TRBJ2-3,NA,11,TRBV7-9,CASSQTDTQYF,TGTGCCAGCAGCCAAACAGATACGCAGTATTTT
NA,TRBJ2-1,TRBD2,16,TRBV9,CASSGHGLDSYNEQFF,TGTGCCAGCAGCGGACACGGACTAGACTCCTACAATGAGCAGTTCTTC
once,TRBJ1-1,NA,14,TRBV30,CAWSVRTGWVRAFF,TGTGCCTGGAGCGTAAGAACAGGATGGGTCAGAGCTTTCTTT
once,TRBJ2-7,TRBD1,14,TRBV6-1,CASGAGGKGYEQYF,TGTGCCAGCGGGGCAGGGGGAAAAGGATACGAGCAGTACTTC
NA,TRBJ2-7,NA,14,TRBV7-9,CASSLDGGTYEQYF,TGTGCCAGCAGCTTAGATGGAGGGACCTACGAGCAGTACTTC
NA,TRBJ1-2,NA,14,TRBV10-3,CAISDTDSGYGYTF,TGTGCCATCTCCGACACGGACAGCGGTTATGGCTACACCTTC
once,TRBJ1-2,NA,13,TRBV6-5,CASSYDGLEGYTF,TGTGCCAGCAGTTATGACGGATTGGAGGGCTACACCTTC
NA,TRBJ1-1,NA,16,TRBV5-6,CASSLYGVRGGTEAFF,TGTGCCAGCAGCTTGTATGGGGTTCGGGGAGGCACTGAAGCTTTCTTT
NA,TRBJ2-7,NA,13,TRBV19,CASSPRVFYEQYF,TGTGCCAGTAGTCCCCGGGTGTTCTACGAGCAGTACTTC
NA,TRBJ2-7,TRBD1,15,TRBV2,CASSEQPGQGALQYF,TGTGCCAGCAGTGAACAGCCGGGACAGGGTGCTCTTCAGTACTTC
NA,TRBJ2-5,TRBD1,15,TRBV28,CASSYRDRGQETQYF,TGTGCCAGCAGTTACCGGGACAGGGGCCAAGAGACCCAGTACTTC
NA,TRBJ1-2,NA,15,TRBV5-4,CASSLRDTLNYGYTF,TGTGCCAGCAGCCTACGGGACACCCTTAACTATGGCTACACCTTC
NA,TRBJ1-1,TRBD1,14,TRBV6-5,CASSFSTGTSEAFF,TGTGCCAGCAGTTTCTCGACAGGGACCTCTGAAGCTTTCTTT
NA,TRBJ1-5,TRBD1,14,TRBV19,CASSRQGRNQPQHF,TGTGCCAGTTCCCGACAGGGGAGGAATCAGCCCCAGCATTTT
NA,TRBJ2-5,TRBD2,17,TRBV5-1,CASSLLRLAGVEETQYF,TGCGCCAGCAGCTTGTTGAGACTAGCGGGAGTAGAAGAGACCCAGTACTTC
NA,TRBJ1-2,NA,16,TRBV7-3,CASSPSRGSSNYGYTF,TGTGCCAGCAGCCCCTCCCGGGGATCGTCTAACTATGGCTACACCTTC
NA,TRBJ2-7,TRBD2,15,TRBV28,CASSLGSSGGYEQYF,TGTGCCAGCAGTTTGGGGTCATCGGGAGGGTACGAGCAGTACTTC
NA,TRBJ2-7,TRBD1,15,TRBV7-2,CASSSDGTGAYEQYF,TGTGCCAGCAGCTCGGACGGGACAGGTGCCTACGAGCAGTACTTC
NA,TRBJ1-3,NA,18,TRBV11-2,CASSLGRGLGRSGNTIYF,TGTGCCAGCAGCTTAGGACGAGGACTTGGACGCTCTGGAAACACCATATATTTT
NA,TRBJ1-6,NA,16,TRBV5-6,CASSLRVRGNNSPLHF,TGTGCCAGCAGCTTGAGGGTCAGAGGGAATAATTCACCCCTCCACTTT
NA,TRBJ1-4,TRBD1,15,TRBV5-1,CASSPFGQDNEKLFF,TGCGCCAGCAGCCCGTTTGGACAGGATAATGAAAAACTGTTTTTT
NA,TRBJ1-1,TRBD1,13,TRBV30,CAILMGTGAEAFF,TGTGCCATACTTATGGGGACAGGGGCTGAAGCTTTCTTT
NA,TRBJ2-2,NA,14,TRBV4-2,CASSQAGVTGELFF,TGTGCCAGCAGCCAAGCGGGGGTCACCGGGGAGCTGTTTTTT